This TCR beta chain was obtained from a study of cytomegalovirus exposure and HLA in healthy donors. The repertoire was sequenced with immunoSEQ multiplex PCR; TCRdb's copy has only in-frame clones and lacks some. Of 170,000 or so clones in the sample, 80% to 85% were seen once. This CDR3 is 14 amino acids long. V dropped 4 bases and J dropped 1 base, with 10 bases sitting between them. Per the germline V gene, CDR1 is LNHDA and CDR2 is SQIVND (reference sequence). Sequences were obtained from PBMCs. This receptor was identified in a woman aged 18 to 35 in good health and CMV-seropositive. The rearrangement joins TRBV19 to TRBJ1-1; D gene uncertain. The CDR3 here is CASSTSLENTEAFF. For the CDR3, the DNA is TGTGCCAGTAGTACCTCATTAGAGAACACTGAAGCTTTCTTT.